Below, 22 T cell receptor beta chains from the same sample are listed, as sequenced in a study of T cell responses to AZD1222 COVID-19 vaccine. Clones were sequenced by immunoSEQ multiplex PCR, and TCRdb holds only the in-frame ones, with some missing. The sample includes tens of thousands of clones, around 90% of them seen just once. The source material was peripheral blood, sampled on day 0 of AZD1222 vaccination. The receptors here all came from an adult in good health.

The chain uses TRBV4-2 and TRBJ1-2; TRBD1 matches at 11 bases. This CDR3 has 14 amino acids. The trim removed 6 bases at V and 4 bases at J, leaving 4 bases unmatched. Germline lookup yields CDR1 LGHNA and CDR2 YNFKEQ. The CDR3 bases are TGTGCCAGCAGTCCGGGACAGGGGGGCTATGGCTACACCTTC. Protein sequence: CASSPGQGGYGYTF.

The chain combines TRBV27 with TRBJ1-5; D not resolved. Trimming stripped 6 bases from V and 6 bases from J, with 9 bases between. There are 12 residues in the CDR3. Germline values: CDR1 MNHEY, CDR2 SMNVEV (reference sequence). The CDR3, as DNA: TGTGCCAGCAGGTTAATGGGTCAGCCCCAGCATTTT. Translating gives CASRLMGQPQHF.

This clone was observed a handful of times. V gene TRBV4-1 combines with J gene TRBJ2-7, with a weak D call TRBD2 (6 bases). V was cut by 1 base and J by 4 bases, with 20 bases left in between. Per germline, CDR1 MGHRA and CDR2 YSYEKL. This CDR3 comprises 17 residues. The CDR3 DNA reads TGCGCCAGCAGCCAAGGAGGGAGGCAGGGAGGAAAGTACGAGCAGTACTTC. Translated: CASSQGGRQGGKYEQYF.

This clone occurred a few times. V is TRBV7-2 and J is TRBJ2-3; tentative D call: TRBD2 (7 bases). V was shortened by 11 bases and J by 6 bases, with 21 bases between the two germline ends. Germline V lookup: CDR1 SGHTA, CDR2 FQGNSA. CDR3 size: 14 residues. The CDR3 DNA follows: TGTGCCTTGACCTGGGGGGGCCCGGCGGATACGCAGTATTTT. Translating it yields CALTWGGPADTQYF.

The rearrangement links TRBV18 to TRBJ1-3, with D hard to call. The CDR3 runs 13 residues. Trimming removed 6 bases from V and 4 bases from J, with 10 bases in between. Germline V gives CDR1 KGHSH, CDR2 LQKENI. CDR3 sequence: CASSPNPGNTIYF. CDR3 in DNA: TGTGCCAGCTCCCCCAACCCAGGAAACACCATATATTTT.

The chain couples TRBV6-5 to TRBJ2-5, with D possibly being TRBD1 (6 bases). CDR1 is MNHEY, CDR2 SVGAGI, per germline. CDR3 length: 16 residues. Trimming took 0 bases from V and 5 from J, leaving 16 bases between them. CDR3: CASSYSSVGAAETQYF. In DNA, the CDR3 is TGTGCCAGCAGTTACTCCTCCGTGGGGGCGGCTGAGACCCAGTACTTC.

J is TRBJ2-2 and V is TRBV6-5; D ambiguous. Germline V CDR1 and CDR2: MNHEY, SVGAGI. This CDR3 has 14 residues. Trimming removed 6 bases at V and 1 base at J, with 9 bases between. The CDR3 nucleotides are TGTGCCAGCAGAGCCGGGTGGAACACCGGGGAGCTGTTTTTT. It translates to CASRAGWNTGELFF.

The chain has TRBV7-9 and TRBJ2-1; 10 positions agree with TRBD1. The trim removed 5 bases at V and 2 bases at J, leaving 3 bases unmatched. The CDR3 has 15 amino acids. Germline V gene sequence: CDR1 SEHNR, CDR2 FQNEAQ (reference sequence). CDR3 in amino acids: CASSQDRGPYNEQFF. The DNA for the CDR3 is TGTGCCAGCAGCCAAGACAGGGGGCCCTACAATGAGCAGTTCTTC.

The V gene is TRBV7-9, the J gene TRBJ2-3, with 10 bases that match TRBD2. V was pared by 3 bases and J by 4 bases, with 7 bases of the junction left unmatched. Germline V CDR1 and CDR2: SEHNR, FQNEAQ (reference sequence). The CDR3 length is 16 residues. CDR3 nucleotides: TGTGCCAGCAGCTTCCCCAGCGGGAGGGGAGCAGATACGCAGTATTTT. The encoded protein is CASSFPSGRGADTQYF.

The rearrangement links TRBV7-9 to TRBJ1-1; maybe TRBD1 (5 bases). V was clipped by 5 bases and J by 8 bases, with 15 bases between them. CDR3 length equals 13 residues. Germline assignment: CDR1 SEHNR and CDR2 FQNEAQ (reference sequence). The CDR3, as DNA: TGTGCCAGCAGCCAAAGTAACCAGGGAGAAGCTTTCTTT. It translates to CASSQSNQGEAFF.

The J gene is TRBJ1-1, the V gene TRBV5-1; 7 bases map to TRBD1. CDR3 length: 14 residues. Unmatched junction bases numbered 4, after V lost 4 bases and J lost 1 base. CDR1 and CDR2 from the germline V gene are SGHRS and YFSETQ. CDR3 loop: CASSTGTANTEAFF. The DNA for the CDR3 is TGCGCCAGCAGCACCGGGACAGCGAACACTGAAGCTTTCTTT.

The chain recombines TRBV2 with TRBJ2-5; D remains ambiguous. Germline loops: CDR1 SNHLY, CDR2 FYNNEI. The CDR3 consists of 14 residues. Trimming took 4 bases from V and 2 from J, leaving 11 bases between them. In nucleotides, the CDR3 is TGTGCCAGCAGTGTATCGCAGGTACAAGAGACCCAGTACTTC. Encoded protein: CASSVSQVQETQYF.

The CDR3 region has the DNA TGTGCCAGCAGCCCCCCTAGCCTGGAGACCCAGTACTTC. Translating it yields CASSPPSLETQYF. This chain connects TRBV7-2 to TRBJ2-5; perhaps TRBD2 as D (5 bases). The CDR3 covers 13 residues. V shed 5 bases and J shed 5 bases, with 12 bases lying between them. The germline gives CDR1 SGHTA, CDR2 FQGNSA.

This chain uses TRBV18 with TRBJ1-1; D not resolved. The V end lost 6 bases, the J end lost 1 base, and 12 bases lay between the germline ends. The CDR3 loop spans 14 amino acids. Germline V gene sequence: CDR1 KGHSH, CDR2 LQKENI. The CDR3 DNA follows: TGTGCCAGCTCGAGCGCAGTTACGAACACTGAAGCTTTCTTT. This gives the protein CASSSAVTNTEAFF.

The V call is TRBV18, the J call TRBJ1-5; D ambiguous. Trimming stripped 3 bases from V and 0 bases from J, with 9 bases between. The CDR3 totals 15 residues. The germline V gene encodes CDR1 KGHSH and CDR2 LQKENI. The chain's CDR3 is CASSPKRYSNQPQHF. The CDR3 region has the DNA TGTGCCAGCTCACCGAAAAGGTATAGCAATCAGCCCCAGCATTTT.

This chain uses TRBV12-3 or TRBV12-4 with TRBJ1-2; D call uncertain. The V gene lost 5 bases and the J gene lost 8 bases, with 15 bases spanning the gap. The CDR3 runs to 13 residues. CDR3 nucleotide sequence: TGTGCCAGCAGTAAGCCGGGCACGGGCGGCTACACCTTC. It yields the protein CASSKPGTGGYTF.

The chain has TRBV5-4 and TRBJ2-7; D remains unclear. Between the trimmed V and J ends, which lost 3 bases and 0 bases, there was a span of 7 bases. Germline lookup yields CDR1 SGHNT and CDR2 YYREEE (reference sequence). The CDR3 runs 13 residues. CDR3 protein: CASSSDPSYEQYF. Here the CDR3 DNA reads TGTGCCAGCAGCTCGGACCCCTCCTACGAGCAGTACTTC.

This rearrangement joins TRBV5-1 to TRBJ1-5; D not certain. The V gene lost 9 bases and the J gene lost 4 bases, with 11 bases spanning the gap. CDR3 length: 12 residues. Germline V gene sequence: CDR1 SGHRS, CDR2 YFSETQ. The CDR3 reads CATASGNQPQHF. The CDR3, as DNA: TGCGCCACCGCGTCGGGAAATCAGCCCCAGCATTTT.

The V gene is TRBV2, the J gene TRBJ1-1; D ambiguous. The V gene lost 7 bases and the J gene lost 8 bases, with 20 bases spanning the gap. The length of the CDR3 is 14 residues. The V gene's germline CDR1 is SNHLY and CDR2 FYNNEI. CDR3 region: CASTFVRLGMEAFF. CDR3 coding DNA: TGTGCCAGCACTTTCGTGAGACTAGGAATGGAAGCTTTCTTT. Full variable domain (rest looked up from reference TRBV2 and TRBJ1-1): EPEVTQTPSHQVTQMGQEVILRCVPISNHLYFYWYRQILGQKVEFLVSFYNNEISEKSEIFDDQFSVERPDGSNFTLKIRSTKLEDSAMYFCASTFVRLGMEAFFGQGTRLTVV.

The gene calls are TRBV6-5 and TRBJ1-6, with D maybe TRBD1 (5 bases). Germline V gene lookup returns CDR1 MNHEY and CDR2 SVGAGI. V dropped 3 bases and J dropped 9 bases, with 15 bases sitting between them. The CDR3 extends over 15 amino acids. The DNA of the CDR3 is TGTGCCAGCAGTTATGGAGGCCAGGGTTTTTCACCCCTCCACTTT. Translating gives CASSYGGQGFSPLHF.

The gene calls are TRBV6-5 and TRBJ2-2; 9 nucleotides line up with TRBD2. Per germline, CDR1 MNHEY and CDR2 SVGAGI. V shed 0 bases, J shed 8 bases, and the junction held 7 bases outside the gene matches. The CDR3 spans 16 residues. In DNA form, the CDR3 reads TGTGCCAGCAGTTACTCGGGAGCTAGCGGGGCAGGGGAGCTGTTTTTT. Residues: CASSYSGASGAGELFF.

V is TRBV6-1 and J is TRBJ1-3, with D possibly being TRBD1 (5 bases). This CDR3 has 16 residues. V was cut by 3 bases and J by 0 bases, with 12 bases left in between. Germline V gene data show CDR1 as MNHNS and CDR2 as SASEGT. CDR3 region: CASSDRTSYSGNTIYF. The CDR3 DNA reads TGTGCCAGCAGTGATAGGACATCTTACTCTGGAAACACCATATATTTT.